This TCR beta chain came from a study of human T cells and chemical hapten exposure. In the study overall: Sensitization employed 2% DPC on about 2 cm by about 2 cm of upper inner arm skin.

Germline values: CDR1 SNHLY, CDR2 FYNNEI. This CDR3 has 12 residues. Trimming stripped 6 bases from V and 5 bases from J, with 8 bases between. The library attached unique molecular identifiers to individual cDNA molecules. TCRdb called the RACE reads again in MiXCR, with one record for every CDR3 protein. The top ten hold 2.5% to 3.5% of the sample, which has more than 100,000 distinct CDR3 sequences, roughly 14% seen once. This clonotype turned up a few times. The antigen is unknown. Study results and limitations: The count of PT1 expanded TCRs correlated positively with patch test score.

This sample's time point: pre-sensitization, week 0. As for treatment: therapeutic diphenylcyclopropenone sensitization with weekly scalp DPC. Participating donors were patients with alopecia, aged 18 to 70 years, considered appropriate candidates for DPC. The chain links TRBV2 to TRBJ1-5; D gene uncertain. The sample consisted of whole blood, taken in connection with sensitization to the hapten diphenylcyclopropenone (DPC). This clonotype was obtained from a woman between 18 and 30 years old with alopecia areata. Some clones in this sample may be carry-over from other donors' samples. CDR3 loop: CASRDGYQPQHF. The CDR3 nucleotides read TGTGCCAGCAGGGACGGATATCAGCCCCAGCATTTT.